Listed below are T cell receptor beta chains from one sample, sequenced in a study of neoadjuvant anti-PD-1 for oral cavity cancer. Assay used: immunoSEQ multiplex PCR; TCRdb lists only in-frame clones, some missing. The sample has more than 10,000 clones, about 60% seen once. Sequences were derived from tumor tissue, sampled before nivolumab (anti-PD-1) treatment. These receptors were obtained from a person between 40 and 85 years old with oral cavity squamous cell carcinoma. The CDR3 runs from the conserved cysteine through the conserved F or W. Clone size appears in some rows only: once, few, many, or a class for an expanded clone.

j_call	v_call	clone_size	cdr3_aa
TRBJ1-3	TRBV14	-	CASTATGRGNTIYF
TRBJ2-2	TRBV5-5	-	CASSQFGLDEHPGELFF
TRBJ2-5	TRBV19	-	CASSPRRDRPWETQYF
TRBJ1-2	TRBV28	-	CASRPGQGQVRGYTF
TRBJ1-3	TRBV6-5	few	CASSSMDAGNTIYF
TRBJ2-3	TRBV5-4	-	CASSLGKGGGTDTQYF
TRBJ1-1	TRBV2	-	CASTLGEGTEAFF
TRBJ2-7	TRBV27	-	CASSLGGSASGRAPYEQYF
TRBJ2-7	TRBV27	-	CADILADYEQYF
TRBJ2-1	TRBV5-4	-	CASSLLAGTGNEQFF
TRBJ2-7	TRBV2	-	CASLRNPAYEQYF
TRBJ2-1	TRBV27	few	CASSPLGGGAYNEQFF
TRBJ2-5	TRBV13	-	CASSFRQGALQETQYF
TRBJ1-2	TRBV7-8	-	CASITFIRDRDGGYTF
TRBJ2-5	TRBV28	-	CASSTWAAQEETQYF
TRBJ2-6	TRBV19	-	CATADRGVTGANVLTF
TRBJ1-4	TRBV27	-	CASSLSGAGPIATNEKLFF
TRBJ2-3	TRBV5-6	-	CASSLAGLAVLNVQYF
TRBJ1-2	TRBV9	-	CASSVVEGGSDGYTF
TRBJ1-4	TRBV5-4	-	CASSIQGAGEEKLFF
TRBJ2-3	TRBV10-2	-	CASMAPRGTDTQYF
TRBJ2-1	TRBV18	-	CASSPPGDSRGNEQFF
TRBJ2-6	TRBV7-3	few	CASSASVGSGANVLTF
TRBJ2-7	TRBV28	medium-sized	CASSGTSGSFHEQYF
TRBJ2-3	TRBV6-5	few	CASSYGLAGTDTQYF
TRBJ1-3	TRBV28	few	CASSSLTDTGNTIYF
TRBJ1-5	TRBV28	-	CASSPGLSGEAQPQHF
TRBJ1-2	TRBV5-1	few	CASSLGNNYGYTF
TRBJ2-1	TRBV5-4	-	CASSRKGGLALYLGEQFF
TRBJ2-3	TRBV25-1	-	CASRSRLAAAGTDTQYF
TRBJ2-3	TRBV6-5	-	CASQRVVTDTQYF
TRBJ2-7	TRBV28	-	CASSNQGTSYEQYF
TRBJ2-1	TRBV28	-	CASRSSGRPDNEQFF
TRBJ2-5	TRBV30	-	CAWSASYGTRRLGETQYF
TRBJ1-4	TRBV15	-	CATRMTGNEKLFF
TRBJ1-5	TRBV19	-	CASSPTGGSNQPQHF
TRBJ2-7	TRBV27	-	CASSLGGGGVYEQYF
TRBJ2-1	TRBV9	few	CASSVVDREQFF
TRBJ1-3	TRBV9	-	CASSVVGGEGNTIYF
TRBJ2-7	TRBV20-1	-	CSASGGYEQYF
TRBJ2-7	TRBV11-2	-	CASSPRPDRDEQYF
TRBJ2-3	TRBV7-3	-	CASSLGLAGQGTDTQYF
TRBJ1-4	TRBV2	few	CASMWQAGAHNEKLFF
TRBJ2-3	TRBV5-4	few	CASSQGGTDTQYF
TRBJ2-2	TRBV11-3	-	CASSLSPGNTGELFF
TRBJ1-5	TRBV5-5	-	CASSFGTTGNQPQHF
TRBJ1-1	TRBV28	few	CASRSGGVNTEAFF
TRBJ2-6	TRBV9	once	CASSVEVRLSGANVLTF
TRBJ2-3	TRBV10-1	-	CASSPGASGETDTQYF
TRBJ2-7	TRBV15	few	CATSPPGTGTEQYF
TRBJ1-1	TRBV15	-	CATSSRDTEAFF
TRBJ2-3	TRBV29-1	-	CSVPGQYTDTQYF
TRBJ2-2	TRBV27	-	CASSLAATNTGELFF
TRBJ1-4	TRBV28	-	CASSLGGAINEKLFF
TRBJ2-1	TRBV10-3	-	CAIKYSAVYNEQFF
TRBJ1-1	TRBV9	-	CASSVDGALAMNTEAFF
TRBJ1-5	TRBV7-2	-	CASSLEMNQPQHF
TRBJ1-3	TRBV9	-	CASSAGTAAGNTIYF
TRBJ1-1	TRBV10-3	-	CAITPDRGQNTEAFF